This is a list of T cell receptor beta chains from one sample in a study of monozygotic twins with inflammatory bowel disease. From the 5' RACE reads, TCRdb lists one entry per CDR3 protein and no DNA. This table lists approximately 420,000 distinct CDR3 sequences. Sequencing used blood. The receptors derive from a human donor with ulcerative colitis or Crohn's disease, or a healthy co-twin of an affected twin (not recorded which). Both conserved end residues are part of each CDR3. Each record gives: CDR3 length, V gene, J gene, CDR3 protein.

len: 13; v_gene: TRBV7-6; j_gene: TRBJ1-2; CDR3aa: CASSLEEGNGYTF
len: 18; v_gene: TRBV6-1; j_gene: TRBJ1-1; CDR3aa: CASSPPRGTLRGHTEAFF
len: 16; v_gene: TRBV5-6; j_gene: TRBJ1-4; CDR3aa: CASSLAVSGTGEKLFF
len: 15; v_gene: TRBV7-2; j_gene: TRBJ2-7; CDR3aa: CASSLAAGAIYEQYF
len: 14; v_gene: TRBV7-9; j_gene: TRBJ2-7; CDR3aa: CASSSRDLSPQQYF
len: 16; v_gene: TRBV5-3; j_gene: TRBJ1-5; CDR3aa: CARSLYTDYSNQPQHF
len: 19; v_gene: TRBV24-1; j_gene: TRBJ1-6; CDR3aa: CATSDTGDLQSSYNSPLHF
len: 14; v_gene: TRBV4-3; j_gene: TRBJ2-3; CDR3aa: CASSPHESTDTQYF
len: 13; v_gene: TRBV28; j_gene: TRBJ2-5; CDR3aa: CASRQLDQETQYF
len: 13; v_gene: TRBV7-9; j_gene: TRBJ1-1; CDR3aa: CASSLGGTGEAFF
len: 16; v_gene: TRBV7-9; j_gene: TRBJ2-5; CDR3aa: CASSQGTSGKGETQYF
len: 16; v_gene: TRBV18; j_gene: TRBJ2-1; CDR3aa: CASSPLGPSVYNEQFF
len: 17; v_gene: TRBV10-3; j_gene: TRBJ1-5; CDR3aa: CAISESKGRGGDQPQHF
len: 15; v_gene: TRBV13; j_gene: TRBJ1-1; CDR3aa: CASSAYDRGNTEAFF
len: 17; v_gene: TRBV5-1; j_gene: TRBJ2-1; CDR3aa: CASSLGFLVAGFNEQFF
len: 15; v_gene: TRBV4-3; j_gene: TRBJ1-6; CDR3aa: CASSQERMGNSPLHF
len: 15; v_gene: TRBV19; j_gene: TRBJ1-5; CDR3aa: CASKQVGLRAQPQHF
len: 13; v_gene: TRBV4-3; j_gene: TRBJ2-1; CDR3aa: CASSQDGLYEQFF
len: 12; v_gene: TRBV15; j_gene: TRBJ2-2; CDR3aa: CATSRVPGELFF
len: 17; v_gene: TRBV3-1; j_gene: TRBJ2-2; CDR3aa: CASRRQGLAGNTGELFF
len: 16; v_gene: TRBV5-4; j_gene: TRBJ2-3; CDR3aa: CASTSSGAPSTDTQYF
len: 15; v_gene: TRBV5-1; j_gene: TRBJ1-1; CDR3aa: CASSLESRSVDEAFF
len: 16; v_gene: TRBV4-1; j_gene: TRBJ2-7; CDR3aa: CASSLRIGVPPYEQYF
len: 13; v_gene: TRBV3-1; j_gene: TRBJ1-2; CDR3aa: CASSQERRARYTF
len: 16; v_gene: TRBV5-1; j_gene: TRBJ2-5; CDR3aa: CASSSFLAGGGETQYF
len: 17; v_gene: TRBV6-1; j_gene: TRBJ2-1; CDR3aa: CASSRGMAGQGKYEQFF
len: 15; v_gene: TRBV5-6; j_gene: TRBJ2-5; CDR3aa: CASSLGGARGETQYF
len: 15; v_gene: TRBV12-3/TRBV12-4; j_gene: TRBJ1-1; CDR3aa: CASSLVLGRGTEAFF
len: 14; v_gene: TRBV27; j_gene: TRBJ2-7; CDR3aa: CASSPGLTTTEQYF
len: 17; v_gene: TRBV19; j_gene: TRBJ2-7; CDR3aa: CASSIGGVGHHSYEQYF
len: 15; v_gene: TRBV7-9; j_gene: TRBJ2-1; CDR3aa: CASTHPLGVYNEQFF
len: 14; v_gene: TRBV5-1; j_gene: TRBJ2-1; CDR3aa: CASFRGTSYNDQFF
len: 14; v_gene: TRBV12-3/TRBV12-4; j_gene: TRBJ2-3; CDR3aa: CASSFLLAADTQYF
len: 17; v_gene: TRBV14; j_gene: TRBJ2-1; CDR3aa: CASSQGGGLRIYNEQFF
len: 13; v_gene: TRBV30; j_gene: TRBJ1-2; CDR3aa: CAWSLSTDYGYTF
len: 15; v_gene: TRBV7-9; j_gene: TRBJ2-5; CDR3aa: CATGLAGKEVETQYF
len: 15; v_gene: TRBV10-2; j_gene: TRBJ1-1; CDR3aa: CASSIPRGGNTEAFF
len: 15; v_gene: TRBV5-5; j_gene: TRBJ2-3; CDR3aa: CASSAKGAVTDTQYF
len: 13; v_gene: TRBV10-3; j_gene: TRBJ1-1; CDR3aa: CAISFTGDTEAFF
len: 15; v_gene: TRBV10-3; j_gene: TRBJ1-2; CDR3aa: CAISDPQFWGYGYTF
len: 20; v_gene: TRBV10-3; j_gene: TRBJ2-5; CDR3aa: CAISESIGLAGGSLRETQYF
len: 12; v_gene: TRBV30; j_gene: TRBJ2-1; CDR3aa: CAWSVLIGGQFF
len: 19; v_gene: TRBV5-6; j_gene: TRBJ2-7; CDR3aa: CASSLPNPFDRGLYYEQYF
len: 12; v_gene: TRBV29-1; j_gene: TRBJ2-7; CDR3aa: CSVGGTAYEQYF
len: 14; v_gene: TRBV5-1; j_gene: TRBJ2-2; CDR3aa: CASSLLAETGELFF
len: 13; v_gene: TRBV12-3/TRBV12-4; j_gene: TRBJ2-1; CDR3aa: CASTPWPYNEQFF
len: 18; v_gene: TRBV6-5; j_gene: TRBJ2-1; CDR3aa: CASSWGAGTARVDNEQFF
len: 18; v_gene: TRBV12-3/TRBV12-4; j_gene: TRBJ2-3; CDR3aa: CASSIGLLAGASTDTQYF
len: 13; v_gene: TRBV20-1; j_gene: TRBJ2-3; CDR3aa: CRALAGFTDTQYF
len: 16; v_gene: TRBV7-2; j_gene: TRBJ1-1; CDR3aa: CASSLALSLQGAEAFF
len: 16; v_gene: TRBV7-9; j_gene: TRBJ1-1; CDR3aa: CASSLRSAAGSAEAFF
len: 16; v_gene: TRBV10-3; j_gene: TRBJ2-3; CDR3aa: CATGDSGVLATDTQYF
len: 18; v_gene: TRBV28; j_gene: TRBJ2-4; CDR3aa: CASSSPVLAGGGKNIQYF
len: 14; v_gene: TRBV5-1; j_gene: TRBJ2-1; CDR3aa: CASSEETGVGEQFF
len: 16; v_gene: TRBV7-9; j_gene: TRBJ2-3; CDR3aa: CASSFLRLAGGLTQYF